This entry lists 18 T cell receptor beta chains sequenced from one sample in a study of Ad26.COV2.S vaccination and SARS-CoV-2 variants. This table comes from immunoSEQ multiplex PCR, and its TCRdb copy is limited to in-frame clones, with some not included. The table includes approximately 340,000 clones, about 90% detected once. The sample in question was peripheral blood, obtained after recovery from COVID-19. The receptors were gathered from a human donor who had recovered from COVID-19.

The chain recombines TRBV9 with TRBJ2-6; D not certain. The germline CDR1 and CDR2 sequences are SGDLS and YYNGEE. This CDR3 has 13 amino acids. V was trimmed by 7 bases and J by 1 base, leaving 6 bases between them. DNA for the CDR3: TGTGCCAGCTTTTCGTCTGGGGCCAACGTCCTGACTTTC. Its translation is CASFSSGANVLTF.

This chain connects TRBV29-1 to TRBJ1-5, with D unresolved. V gave up 3 bases and J gave up 1 base, with 7 bases separating them. The CDR3 extends over 13 amino acids. Germline V gene lookup returns CDR1 SQVTM and CDR2 ANQGSEA. In DNA, the CDR3 is TGCAGCGTTGAGGAGGGCAGCAATCAGCCCCAGCATTTT. It codes for CSVEEGSNQPQHF.

The CDR3 DNA is TGTGCCAGTTCGGGACTTCCCTCCCCAGATACGCAGTATTTT. Encoded protein: CASSGLPSPDTQYF. The chain couples TRBV11-3 to TRBJ2-3; D perhaps matches TRBD2 (6 bases). The CDR3 sequence is 14 residues long. Trimming took 9 bases from V and 4 from J, leaving 17 bases between them. Germline loops: CDR1 SGHNT, CDR2 YENEEA.

The genes are TRBV9 and TRBJ1-4; 8 bases fit TRBD1. J was trimmed by 0 bases and V by 3 bases; bases with no gene match: 4. This CDR3 comprises 16 residues. Germline V gene sequence: CDR1 SGDLS, CDR2 YYNGEE. The DNA for the CDR3 is TGTGCCAGCAGCGGTGACAGGGGACCAACTAATGAAAAACTGTTTTTT. This sequence encodes CASSGDRGPTNEKLFF.

The chain links TRBV5-1 to TRBJ2-7; D ambiguous. V dropped 0 bases and J dropped 2 bases, with 18 bases sitting between them. The V gene's germline CDR1 is SGHRS and CDR2 YFSETQ. The CDR3 is made up of 17 amino acids. CDR3 DNA sequence: TGCGCCAGCAGCTTGGCCGAAGACCGAAGAGAGACCTACGAGCAGTACTTC. Amino acid sequence: CASSLAEDRRETYEQYF.

The J gene is TRBJ2-7, the V gene TRBV7-9; 7 nucleotides agree with TRBD1. Germline values: CDR1 SEHNR, CDR2 FQNEAQ (reference sequence). The CDR3 is 15 amino acids. V dropped 4 bases and J dropped 2; count of bases not matched to a gene: 8. The CDR3 DNA is TGTGCCAGCAGCTCCGACAGGGTTCTCCCCTACGAGCAGTACTTC. The encoded protein is CASSSDRVLPYEQYF. The full variable domain, rest sourced from reference TRBV7-9 and TRBJ2-7, is DTGVSQNPRHKITKRGQNVTFRCDPISEHNRLYWYRQTLGQGPEFLTYFQNEAQLEKSRLLSDRFSAERPKGSFSTLEIQRTEQGDSAMYLCASSSDRVLPYEQYFGPGTRLTVT.

The chain's CDR3 is CASSGLGPDLEAFF. In DNA, the CDR3 is TGTGCCAGCAGTGGGTTAGGGCCCGACCTAGAAGCTTTCTTT. This chain connects TRBV2 to TRBJ1-1; no definite D call. Trimming took 4 bases from V and 8 from J, leaving 17 bases between them. CDR3 size: 14 residues. Germline CDR1 is SNHLY and CDR2 is FYNNEI.

This clone was recorded only once. The chain couples TRBV5-1 to TRBJ1-1; 9 bases line up with TRBD1. V dropped 5 bases and J dropped 1; count of bases not matched to a gene: 0. Germline CDR1 reads SGHRS; CDR2 reads YFSETQ. The CDR3 is 13 amino acids. DNA of the CDR3: TGCGCCAGCAGGGGACAGGGGAACACTGAAGCTTTCTTT. It yields the protein CASRGQGNTEAFF.

The chain joins TRBV28 to TRBJ1-5, with TRBD1 as a possible D gene (5 bases). V lost 3 bases, J lost 1 base, and 10 bases lay in between. This CDR3 is built from 15 residues. CDR1 is MDHEN, CDR2 SYDVKM, per germline. This chain's CDR3 is CASSFSQGSNQPQHF. CDR3 DNA sequence: TGTGCCAGCAGTTTCTCTCAGGGAAGCAATCAGCCCCAGCATTTT.

This clone appeared a single time. The chain employs TRBV27 and TRBJ1-3, with a tentative D call TRBD1 (5 bases). This CDR3 contains 14 residues. Trimming removed 4 bases from V and 4 bases from J, with 11 bases in between. CDR1 is MNHEY, CDR2 SMNVEV, per germline (reference sequence). DNA for the CDR3: TGTGCCAGCAGTTCCGGGGGGGGAGGAAACACCATATATTTT. Translation: CASSSGGGGNTIYF.

The chain couples TRBV4-1 to TRBJ2-7; 8 bases are a match to TRBD1. Germline V gene lookup returns CDR1 MGHRA and CDR2 YSYEKL. Losses at the gene ends were 0 bases for V and 9 bases for J; bases not matched to a gene: 16. CDR3 length equals 17 residues. This chain's CDR3 is CASSQDVLQGVGLGQYF. CDR3 nucleotides: TGCGCCAGCAGCCAAGATGTCCTACAGGGGGTAGGGCTAGGGCAGTACTTC.

The chain recombines TRBV20-1 with TRBJ1-1; tentative D call: TRBD1 (5 bases). The V gene's germline CDR1 is DFQATT and CDR2 SNEGSKA (reference sequence). The CDR3 is 11 residues long. V was clipped by 0 bases and J by 10 bases, with 9 bases between them. CDR3 region: CSARDSGRAFF. In nucleotides, the CDR3 is TGCAGTGCTAGAGATTCAGGGCGAGCTTTCTTT.

This clone was seen more than once but under ten times. The chain has TRBV6-2 or TRBV6-3 and TRBJ2-2, with D unresolved. With 0 bases removed from V and 4 bases from J, the gap between germline ends came to 6 bases. Germline V CDR1 and CDR2: MNHEY, SVGEGT. This CDR3 has 14 residues. CDR3 in DNA: TGTGCCAGCAGTTACTCCCCCCGCACCGGGGAGCTGTTTTTT. Translating it yields CASSYSPRTGELFF.

The gene calls are TRBV11-2 and TRBJ1-2, with D possibly being TRBD1 (5 bases). The CDR3 extends over 14 amino acids. V gave up 1 base and J gave up 4 bases, with 10 bases separating them. The germline gives CDR1 SGHAT, CDR2 FQNNGV. CDR3: CASSLGDSFYGYTF. The CDR3 DNA reads as TGTGCCAGCAGCTTAGGCGACAGTTTCTATGGCTACACCTTC. Based on the CDR3 plus reference TRBV11-2 and TRBJ1-2, the full variable domain is EAGVAQSPRYKIIEKRQSVAFWCNPISGHATLYWYQQILGQGPKLLIQFQNNGVVDDSQLPKDRFSAERLKGVDSTLKIQPAKLEDSAVYLCASSLGDSFYGYTFGSGTRLTVV.

V and J are TRBV3-1 (or the pseudogene TRBV3-2) and TRBJ2-5; maybe TRBD2 (7 bases). The germline V gene encodes CDR1 LGHDT and CDR2 YNNKEL (reference sequence). V was shortened by 5 bases and J by 5 bases, with 18 bases between the two germline ends. This CDR3 is 15 amino acids long. For the CDR3, the DNA is TGTGCCAGCAGCGTCGCGCGGGGGCTACGCGAGACCCAGTACTTC. It specifies CASSVARGLRETQYF.

This rearrangement joins TRBV29-1 to TRBJ1-2; D ambiguous. The CDR3 has 12 amino acids. V lost 3 bases and J lost 6, with 11 bases in between. Germline V CDR1 and CDR2: SQVTM, ANQGSEA. CDR3 bases: TGCAGCGTTGAGTTAAGAGCGGATGGCTACACCTTC. Translated, it gives CSVELRADGYTF.

The V and J genes are TRBV12-3 or TRBV12-4 and TRBJ1-5, with D maybe TRBD1 (5 bases). The CDR3 length is 13 residues. V was clipped by 5 bases and J by 2 bases, with 7 bases between them. DNA for the CDR3: TGTGCCAGCAGTCCACAGGGCAATCAGCCCCAGCATTTT. Translating it yields CASSPQGNQPQHF.

The gene calls are TRBV29-1 and TRBJ2-3, with a weak D call TRBD1 (6 bases). This CDR3 contains 13 residues. Trimming cost V 0 bases and J 3 bases, with 7 bases left between them. Per germline, CDR1 SQVTM and CDR2 ANQGSEA. CDR3: CSVEEQGTDTQYF. The CDR3 DNA follows: TGCAGCGTTGAAGAACAGGGAACAGATACGCAGTATTTT.